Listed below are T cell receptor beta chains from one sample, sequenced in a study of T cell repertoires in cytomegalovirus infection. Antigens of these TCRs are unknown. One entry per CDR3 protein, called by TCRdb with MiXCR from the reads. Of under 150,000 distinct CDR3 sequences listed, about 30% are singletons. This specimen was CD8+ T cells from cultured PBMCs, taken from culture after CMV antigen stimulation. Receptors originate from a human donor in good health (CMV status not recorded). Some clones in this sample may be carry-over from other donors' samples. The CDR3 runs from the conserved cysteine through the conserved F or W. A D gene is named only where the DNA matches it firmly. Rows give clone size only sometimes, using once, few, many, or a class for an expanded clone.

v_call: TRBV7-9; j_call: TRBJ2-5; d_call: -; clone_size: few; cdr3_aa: CASLNFGRLAGGETQYF; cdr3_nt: TGTGCCAGCCTTAACTTCGGACGGCTAGCAGGAGGAGAGACCCAGTACTTC
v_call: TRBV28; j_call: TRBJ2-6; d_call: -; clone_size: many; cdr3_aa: CASSQGGTFLGAANVLTF; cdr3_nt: TGTGCCAGCAGCCAAGGGGGGACATTTCTAGGTGCTGCCAACGTCCTGACTTTC
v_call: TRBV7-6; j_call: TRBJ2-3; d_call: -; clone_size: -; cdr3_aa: CASSLGPGVGTDTQYF; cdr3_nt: TGTGCCAGCAGCTTAGGTCCCGGAGTGGGCACAGATACGCAGTATTTT
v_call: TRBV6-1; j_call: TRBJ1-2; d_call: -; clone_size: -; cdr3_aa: CASSEFVYRDGYTF; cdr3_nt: TGTGCCAGCAGTGAATTTGTTTACAGGGACGGCTACACCTTC
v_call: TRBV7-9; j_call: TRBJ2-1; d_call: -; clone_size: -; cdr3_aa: CASSYTSNYNEQFF; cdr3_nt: TGTGCCAGCAGCTATACTAGCAATTACAATGAGCAGTTCTTC
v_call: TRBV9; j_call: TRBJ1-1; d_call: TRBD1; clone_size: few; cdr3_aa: CASSTTGVSFRNTEAFF; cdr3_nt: TGTGCCAGCAGCACTACAGGGGTGTCTTTTAGGAACACTGAAGCTTTCTTT
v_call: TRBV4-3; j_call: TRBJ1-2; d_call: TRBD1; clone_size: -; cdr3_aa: CASSQESGDRAYGYTF; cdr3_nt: TGCGCCAGCAGCCAAGAAAGTGGAGACAGGGCCTATGGCTACACCTTC
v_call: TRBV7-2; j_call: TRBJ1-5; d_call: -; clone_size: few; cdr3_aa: CASSLSGYDQPQHF; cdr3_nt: TGTGCCAGCAGCTTATCAGGGTACGATCAGCCCCAGCATTTT
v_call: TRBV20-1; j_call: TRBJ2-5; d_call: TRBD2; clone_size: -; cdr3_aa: CSAREGLDSGSQETQYF; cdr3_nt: TGCAGTGCTAGAGAGGGCCTGGACAGCGGGAGTCAAGAGACCCAGTACTTC
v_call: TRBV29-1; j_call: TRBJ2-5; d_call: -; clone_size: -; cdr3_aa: CSVVAGKYQETQYF; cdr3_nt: TGCAGCGTTGTCGCAGGGAAGTACCAAGAGACCCAGTACTTC
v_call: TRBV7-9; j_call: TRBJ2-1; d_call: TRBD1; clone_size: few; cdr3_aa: CASSSRQGRDEQFF; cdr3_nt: TGTGCCAGCAGCTCAAGACAGGGCAGGGATGAGCAGTTCTTC
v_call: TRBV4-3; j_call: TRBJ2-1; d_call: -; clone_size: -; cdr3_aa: CASSQGWGDMAYNEQFF; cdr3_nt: TGCGCCAGCAGCCAAGGGTGGGGGGACATGGCCTACAATGAGCAGTTCTTC
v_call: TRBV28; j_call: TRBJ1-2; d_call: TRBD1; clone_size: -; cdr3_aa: CASSRTGRDYGYTF; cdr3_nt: TGTGCCAGCAGTCGGACAGGGCGAGACTATGGCTACACCTTC
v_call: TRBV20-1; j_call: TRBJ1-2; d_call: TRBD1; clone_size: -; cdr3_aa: CSARDRTGGSYGYTF; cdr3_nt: TGCAGTGCTAGAGATAGGACAGGGGGATCCTATGGCTACACCTTC
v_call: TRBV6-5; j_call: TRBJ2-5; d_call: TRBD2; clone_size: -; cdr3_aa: CASSSRGEQETQYF; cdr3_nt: TGTGCCAGCAGTTCCCGGGGGGAACAAGAGACCCAGTACTTC
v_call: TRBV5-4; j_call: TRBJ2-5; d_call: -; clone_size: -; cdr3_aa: CASSPQWGTQETQYF; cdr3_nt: TGTGCCAGCAGTCCACAGTGGGGGACCCAAGAGACCCAGTACTTC
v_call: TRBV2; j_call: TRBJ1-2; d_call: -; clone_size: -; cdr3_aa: CASTWTIEGYTF; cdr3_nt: TGTGCCAGTACCTGGACCATTGAGGGCTACACCTTC
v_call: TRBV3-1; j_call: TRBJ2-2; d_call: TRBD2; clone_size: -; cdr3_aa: CASSQAGTSGDTNTGELFF; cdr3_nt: TGTGCCAGCAGCCAAGCTGGGACTAGCGGGGACACGAACACCGGGGAGCTGTTTTTT
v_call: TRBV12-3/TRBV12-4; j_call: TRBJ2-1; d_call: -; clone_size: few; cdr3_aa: CASSSGGFLYNEQFF; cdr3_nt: TGTGCCAGCAGTTCCGGGGGATTCCTCTACAATGAGCAGTTCTTC
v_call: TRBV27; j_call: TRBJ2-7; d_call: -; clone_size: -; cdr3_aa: CASSLRGNAYEQYF; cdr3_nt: TGTGCCAGCAGTTTACGCGGGAACGCCTACGAGCAGTACTTC
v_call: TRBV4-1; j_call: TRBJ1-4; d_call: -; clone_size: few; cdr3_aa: CASSQAASVGVNEKLFF; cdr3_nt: TGCGCCAGCAGCCAAGCCGCGTCGGTGGGAGTTAATGAAAAACTGTTTTTT
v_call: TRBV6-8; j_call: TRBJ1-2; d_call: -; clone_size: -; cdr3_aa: CASSPHGTDRYGYTF; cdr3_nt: TGTGCCAGCAGTCCCCACGGGACGGATCGCTATGGCTACACCTTC
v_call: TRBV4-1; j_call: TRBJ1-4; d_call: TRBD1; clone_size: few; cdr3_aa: CASSQQGGTNEKLFF; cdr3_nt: TGCGCCAGCAGCCAACAGGGGGGAACTAATGAAAAACTGTTTTTT
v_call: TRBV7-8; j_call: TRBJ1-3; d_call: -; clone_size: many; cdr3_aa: CASSFATSSGNTIYF; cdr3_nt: TGTGCCAGCAGCTTTGCCACAAGCTCTGGAAACACCATATATTTT
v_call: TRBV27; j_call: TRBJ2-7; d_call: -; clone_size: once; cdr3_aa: CASSFGDAYEQYF; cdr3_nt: TGTGCCAGCAGTTTCGGGGACGCCTACGAGCAGTACTTC
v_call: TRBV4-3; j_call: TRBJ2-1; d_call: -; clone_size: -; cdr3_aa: CASSQDRQLQFF; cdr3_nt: TGCGCCAGCAGCCAAGATCGGCAGTTACAGTTCTTC
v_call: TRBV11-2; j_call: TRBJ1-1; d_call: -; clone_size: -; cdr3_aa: CASRRLGENTEAFF; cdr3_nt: TGTGCCAGCAGACGACTCGGGGAAAACACTGAAGCTTTCTTT
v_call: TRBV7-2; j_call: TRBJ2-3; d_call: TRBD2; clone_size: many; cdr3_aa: CASSLEAGGPWSTDTQYF; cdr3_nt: TGTGCCAGCAGCTTAGAAGCGGGGGGGCCGTGGAGCACAGATACGCAGTATTTT
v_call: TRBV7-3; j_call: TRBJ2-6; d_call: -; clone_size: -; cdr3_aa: CAREIPGANVLTF; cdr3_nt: TGTGCCAGGGAAATCCCTGGGGCCAACGTCCTGACTTTC
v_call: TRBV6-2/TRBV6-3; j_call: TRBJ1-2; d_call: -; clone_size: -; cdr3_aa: CASRRTLVGDNTF; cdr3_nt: TGTGCCAGCAGGAGGACGCTTGTAGGGGATAACACCTTC
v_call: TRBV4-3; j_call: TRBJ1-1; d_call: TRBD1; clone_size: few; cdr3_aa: CASSQGIAAGGLMILMNTEAFF; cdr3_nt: TGCGCCAGCAGCCAAGGGATTGCAGCAGGGGGCCTGATGATCCTAATGAACACTGAAGCTTTCTTT
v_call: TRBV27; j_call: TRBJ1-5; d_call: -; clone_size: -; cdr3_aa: CASSFSVNQPQHF; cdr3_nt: TGTGCCAGCAGTTTCAGCGTTAATCAGCCCCAGCATTTT
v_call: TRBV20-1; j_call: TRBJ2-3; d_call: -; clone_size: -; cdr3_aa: CSATVLGPTDTQYF; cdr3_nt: TGCAGTGCTACCGTCCTGGGGCCCACAGATACGCAGTATTTT
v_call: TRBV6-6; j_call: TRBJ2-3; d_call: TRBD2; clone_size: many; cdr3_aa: CASTPLGGGTADTQYF; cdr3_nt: TGTGCCAGCACCCCCCTCGGCGGGGGGACTGCAGATACGCAGTATTTT
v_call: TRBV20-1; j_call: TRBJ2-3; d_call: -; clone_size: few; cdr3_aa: CSARGEYRPGRLTDTQYF; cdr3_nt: TGCAGTGCTAGAGGGGAATATAGACCGGGACGGCTCACAGATACGCAGTATTTT